This T cell receptor beta chain was captured by sequencing in a study of T cells in narcolepsy. Study background: Donors had narcolepsy type 1 or type 2, or were healthy controls.

About this clone: What it binds is unknown.

There are 15 residues in the CDR3. Trimming shortened V by 6 bases and J by 6 bases, and 20 bases separated the two germline ends. Germline-derived CDR1 and CDR2 are MDHEN and SYDVKM. The protocol was immunoSEQ multiplex PCR, while the TCRdb copy is restricted to in-frame clones and leaves out a portion. Here the sample spans 31,000 or so clones, approximately 87% being singletons. General study findings and limits: Autoreactive HCRT-specific and TRIB2-specific clonotypes were marked in same-patient CSF-versus-blood CD4+ comparisons.

The gene calls are TRBV28 and TRBJ1-1; D is unclear. This clonotype originated in a human donor with narcolepsy. Sequenced sample: CD45RA- memory CD4+ T cells from PBMCs. The DNA of the CDR3 is TGTGCCAGCAGCACCCCAACACCACCAGGACCTGAAGCTTTCTTT. It translates to CASSTPTPPGPEAFF.